The 26 T cell receptor beta chains in this list originate from one sample, sequenced in a study of blood T cell repertoires in COVID-19. Generated by immunoSEQ multiplex PCR, the TCRdb table keeps only in-frame clones and is missing some. There are approximately 14,000 clones in the sample; 87% occur only once, and about 30% lies in the top ten. The sequenced material came from peripheral blood. These receptor sequences come from a human donor in a cohort sampled during active COVID-19.

The count of this clone is one. The chain joins TRBV6-6 to TRBJ2-1, with TRBD2 matching 13 bases. Germline trimming cut 2 bases from V and 8 bases from J; bases unmatched to any gene: 6. In germline, CDR1 is MNHNY, CDR2 SVGAGI (reference sequence). The CDR3 consists of 16 residues. Written as DNA, the CDR3 is TGTGCCAGCAGTTACGTGAGACTAGCGGGAGGTGATGAGCAGTTCTTC. This gives the protein CASSYVRLAGGDEQFF.

V is TRBV23-1 and J is TRBJ2-1; 9 nucleotides match TRBD1. TRBV23-1 carries the ORF label, with uncertain function. V was clipped by 9 bases and J by 6 bases; unmatched bases: 6. This CDR3 is 13 amino acids long. The CDR3 spells CARRTGVPNEQFF. The CDR3 region has the DNA TGCGCCAGAAGGACAGGGGTGCCCAATGAGCAGTTCTTC.

The rearrangement joins TRBV27 to TRBJ1-1, with TRBD1 as a possible D gene (6 bases). The CDR3 covers 15 residues. Looked up from germline, CDR1 is MNHEY and CDR2 is SMNVEV (reference sequence). Deletions cut 2 bases from V and 0 bases from J, with 10 bases between. CDR3 protein: CASSLRGAVNTEAFF. The CDR3 DNA sequence: TGTGCCAGCAGTTTACGGGGGGCTGTGAACACTGAAGCTTTCTTT.

The chain has TRBV4-3 and TRBJ1-2, with unresolved D. This CDR3 region has 15 residues. Per the germline V gene, CDR1 is LGHNA and CDR2 is YSLEER. V lost 0 bases and J 8 bases, leaving 16 bases between the germline ends. DNA for the CDR3: TGCGCCAGCAGCCAAGATTGGAGTAGGCGTTCGGGCTACACCTTC. The encoded protein is CASSQDWSRRSGYTF.

This chain uses TRBV13 with TRBJ2-1; 7 nucleotides match TRBD2. Germline CDR1 is PRHDT and CDR2 is FYEKMQ (reference sequence). V shed 7 bases and J 4 bases; nucleotides not matched to a gene: 10. This CDR3 spans 15 amino acids. This CDR3 is CASTPGSGIYNEQFF. For the CDR3, the DNA is TGTGCCAGCACCCCGGGAAGCGGGATTTACAATGAGCAGTTCTTC.

The chain has TRBV10-2 and TRBJ2-7; TRBD1 matches at 7 bases. Looked up from germline, CDR1 is WSHSY and CDR2 is SAAADI. The CDR3 is made up of 13 amino acids. The V segment lost 4 bases and the J segment 3 bases; nucleotides outside the gene matches: 3. CDR3 sequence (DNA): TGCGCCAGCAGTGGGACAGGTTACTACGAGCAGTACTTC. It translates to CASSGTGYYEQYF.

J is TRBJ2-2 and V is TRBV4-1, with a weak D call TRBD1 (6 bases). This CDR3 is built from 15 residues. Germline CDR1 MGHRA, CDR2 YSYEKL. Between the trimmed V and J ends, which lost 1 base and 7 bases, there was a span of 13 bases. The chain's CDR3 is CASSQGRQVDGELFF. For the CDR3, the DNA is TGCGCCAGCAGCCAAGGAAGACAGGTGGACGGGGAGCTGTTTTTT.

V gene TRBV30 combines with J gene TRBJ1-5, with D uncertain. V lost 5 bases and J lost 2, with 7 bases in between. From germline, CDR1 is GTSNPN and CDR2 SVGIG (reference sequence). The CDR3 has 12 residues. The CDR3 DNA sequence: TGTGCCTGGTCAACAGGCAATCAGCCCCAGCATTTT. Its translation is CAWSTGNQPQHF.

V gene TRBV25-1 combines with J gene TRBJ2-7; TRBD1 matches at 7 bases. V lost 6 bases and J lost 0; bases outside the gene matches: 2. CDR3 length equals 13 residues. The germline CDR1 and CDR2 sequences are MGHDK and SYGVNS. This chain's CDR3 is CASRTGTSYEQYF. For the CDR3, the DNA is TGTGCCAGCAGGACAGGGACCTCCTACGAGCAGTACTTC.

The chain employs TRBV5-4 and TRBJ2-7; 8 bases agree with TRBD2. Germline V lookup: CDR1 SGHNT, CDR2 YYREEE (reference sequence). The CDR3 is made up of 15 amino acids. V shed 2 bases and J 3 bases; nucleotides not matched to a gene: 7. The CDR3 nucleotides are TGTGCCAGCAGCTTTGGAGCGGGAGAAAGCTACGAGCAGTACTTC. This codes for CASSFGAGESYEQYF.

The genes are TRBV7-8 and TRBJ2-1; 9 bases align to TRBD1. This CDR3 region has 16 residues. Germline CDR1 and CDR2: SGHVS and FQNEAQ. Trimming removed 4 bases from V and 4 bases from J; junction bases left unmatched: 8. CDR3 nucleotides: TGTGCCAGCAGCTGGAGGGCGGGACAGGGATACAATGAGCAGTTCTTC. Encoded protein: CASSWRAGQGYNEQFF.

V gene TRBV7-3 combines with J gene TRBJ1-1, with TRBD1 matching over 9 bases. Trimming cost V 2 bases and J 1 base; bases outside gene matches: 5. Germline assignment: CDR1 SGHTA and CDR2 FQGTGA. This CDR3 comprises 16 residues. CDR3 sequence (DNA): TGTGCCAGCAGCTTAGCGACAGGGGGGTCGAACACTGAAGCTTTCTTT. It translates to CASSLATGGSNTEAFF. Full variable domain (rest looked up from reference TRBV7-3 and TRBJ1-1): GAGVSQTPSNKVTEKGKYVELRCDPISGHTALYWYRQSLGQGPEFLIYFQGTGAADDSGLPNDRFFAVRPEGSVSTLKIQRTERGDSAVYLCASSLATGGSNTEAFFGQGTRLTVV.

The CDR3 is CASTFLANTGELFF. The CDR3 nucleotides read TGTGCCAGCACCTTCCTAGCGAACACCGGGGAGCTGTTTTTT. The chain links TRBV6-5 to TRBJ2-2, with D unclear. This CDR3 spans 14 amino acids. Germline V gives CDR1 MNHEY, CDR2 SVGAGI. V was trimmed by 7 bases and J by 0 bases, leaving 9 bases between them.

The chain has TRBV7-9 and TRBJ2-4, with 10 bases fitting TRBD2. Germline CDR1 is SEHNR and CDR2 is FQNEAQ (reference sequence). The CDR3 contains 17 residues. V shed 5 bases, J shed 3 bases, and the junction held 10 bases outside the gene matches. The CDR3 is CASSPASGRGDKNIQYF. DNA of the CDR3: TGTGCCAGCAGCCCCGCTAGCGGGAGAGGAGACAAAAACATTCAGTACTTC.

The V and J genes are TRBV6-2 or TRBV6-3 and TRBJ1-1; D ambiguous. There are 15 residues in the CDR3. Germline V lookup: CDR1 MNHEY, CDR2 SVGEGT. Trimming removed 5 bases at V and 5 bases at J, with 18 bases between. The CDR3 region is CASSPLKPGGTEAFF. The CDR3 DNA reads TGTGCCAGCAGTCCCTTGAAACCGGGAGGGACTGAAGCTTTCTTT.

This clone showed up just a few times. The chain uses TRBV10-3 and TRBJ2-4; 9 bases map to TRBD2. The germline V gene encodes CDR1 ENHRY and CDR2 SYGVKD. V gave up 2 bases and J gave up 0 bases; unmatched junction bases: 2. This CDR3 is built from 16 residues. CDR3 region: CAISELAGLAKNIQYF. The CDR3 bases are TGTGCCATCAGTGAGCTAGCGGGGTTAGCCAAAAACATTCAGTACTTC.

The chain links TRBV12-5 to TRBJ2-5; D possibly corresponds to TRBD2 (5 bases). Trimming took 6 bases from V and 3 from J, leaving 8 bases between them. The CDR3 totals 12 residues. CDR1 and CDR2 from the germline V gene are LGHNT and FRNRAP. The CDR3 reads CASGWGEETQYF. DNA of the CDR3: TGTGCTAGTGGCTGGGGAGAAGAGACCCAGTACTTC.

The V gene is TRBV5-4, the J gene TRBJ2-1; D possibly corresponds to TRBD2 (6 bases). The CDR3 length is 15 residues. Between the trimmed V and J ends, which lost 4 bases and 7 bases, there was a span of 18 bases. Looked up from germline, CDR1 is SGHNT and CDR2 is YYREEE (reference sequence). This CDR3 reads CASSRVGEAGNEQFF. The CDR3 DNA reads as TGTGCCAGCAGCAGGGTGGGGGAGGCCGGAAATGAGCAGTTCTTC.

In this sample, this clone turned up once. The rearrangement uses TRBV28 and TRBJ2-5; D perhaps matches TRBD1 (5 bases). Germline V CDR1 and CDR2: MDHEN, SYDVKM. The CDR3 totals 14 residues. V gave up 5 bases and J gave up 0 bases, with 10 bases separating them. In DNA form, the CDR3 reads TGTGCCAGCAGTGCGGACAACTACCAAGAGACCCAGTACTTC. Its translation is CASSADNYQETQYF.

This clone was picked up one time. V gene TRBV11-2 combines with J gene TRBJ2-3, with 9 positions matching TRBD2. The CDR3 consists of 16 residues. The germline CDR1 and CDR2 sequences are SGHAT and FQNNGV. V lost 5 bases to trimming and J lost 0 bases; unmatched junction nucleotides: 6. CDR3 DNA sequence: TGTGCCAGCAGCATGACCCTAGCGGGGAGCACAGATACGCAGTATTTT. Encoded protein: CASSMTLAGSTDTQYF.

The rearrangement uses TRBV7-6 and TRBJ2-5, with TRBD1 matching over 9 bases. Per germline, CDR1 SGHVS and CDR2 FNYEAQ. After removal of 5 bases from V and 5 bases from J, the junction contained 9 bases not matched to a gene. The CDR3 is 15 residues long. In DNA, the CDR3 is TGTGCCAGCAGCAACAGGGACAGGGCGTACGAGACCCAGTACTTC. Translated, it gives CASSNRDRAYETQYF.

The rearrangement links TRBV6-5 to TRBJ1-5; D gene ambiguous. Germline-derived CDR1 and CDR2 are MNHEY and SVGAGI. Trimming removed 2 bases from V and 3 bases from J, with 8 bases in between. CDR3 length equals 14 residues. Here the CDR3 reads CASSYGPNNQPQHF. The CDR3 nucleotides are TGTGCCAGCAGTTACGGGCCGAACAATCAGCCCCAGCATTTT.

This rearrangement joins TRBV4-1 to TRBJ2-3, with 9 bases matching TRBD1. Germline CDR1 is MGHRA and CDR2 is YSYEKL. This CDR3 is built from 17 residues. With V trimmed by 0 bases and J by 3 bases, 7 bases remained unmatched. This CDR3 is CASSQDGGTGRTDTQYF. CDR3 bases: TGCGCCAGCAGCCAAGATGGGGGGACAGGGCGGACAGATACGCAGTATTTT.

The V call is TRBV6-5, the J call TRBJ1-2; possible D gene TRBD1, 6 bases. Germline V lookup: CDR1 MNHEY, CDR2 SVGAGI. Trimming stripped 10 bases from V and 8 bases from J, with 14 bases between. The CDR3 covers 11 residues. CDR3: CATGGGHGYTF. The CDR3 DNA reads TGTGCCACCGGGGGGGGGCACGGCTACACCTTC.

The chain uses TRBV19 and TRBJ2-1; no reliable D call. This CDR3 has 13 amino acids. Trimming cost V 3 bases and J 9 bases, with 12 bases left between them. CDR1 is LNHDA and CDR2 is SQIVND in the germline V gene (reference sequence). The CDR3 bases are TGTGCCAGTAGTATGGCCCTGGCAACTGAGCAGTTCTTC. Translating it yields CASSMALATEQFF.

The rearrangement links TRBV5-4 to TRBJ1-3; tentative D call: TRBD1 (5 bases). The germline V gene has CDR1 SGHNT and CDR2 YYREEE (reference sequence). The V and J ends lost 1 base and 0 bases respectively, with 11 bases between them. The CDR3 sequence is 16 residues long. As DNA, the CDR3 is TGTGCCAGCAGCTTGAATAGGGGATACTCTGGAAACACCATATATTTT. Translation gives CASSLNRGYSGNTIYF.